The TCR beta chain described here comes from a study of T cell responses to AZD1222 COVID-19 vaccine. This clone was seen a few times. The method was immunoSEQ multiplex PCR; TCRdb's version includes in-frame clones alone and lacks a portion of them. The data contain roughly 85,000 clones, 90% of them seen just once; the ten biggest clones take up approximately 3.2%. Germline loops: CDR1 SGHVS, CDR2 FQNEAQ. V shed 2 bases and J shed 10 bases, with 9 bases lying between them. The CDR3 length is 12 residues. The material was peripheral blood, obtained 28 days after the second AZD1222 dose. The clonotype originates from an adult who received the AZD1222 COVID-19 vaccine. The V call is TRBV7-8, the J call TRBJ2-1; D ambiguous. CDR3 DNA: TGTGCCAGCAGCTTAAAGGGTCGCGAGCAGTTCTTC. Its translation: CASSLKGREQFF.